The clone carrying this T cell receptor beta chain was detected only a few times. The data originate from a study of shared clonotypes between healthy human individuals. TCRdb's table, derived via immunoSEQ multiplex PCR, lists solely in-frame clones and lacks some. The sample includes roughly 2 million clones, 90% to 95% of them seen just once. Trimming at V came to 5 bases and at J to 5 bases, leaving 5 bases not matched to a gene. Germline CDR1 and CDR2: MNHEY and SVGAGI. The CDR3 is 14 residues long. Sequenced input: naive CD4+ T cells sorted from blood. Subset reported: CD45RA+ positively selected. The sequence was obtained from a man aged 18 to 29 in good health. V is TRBV6-5 and J is TRBJ2-1; 8 bases are a match to TRBD2. CDR3 residues: CASSTGLGNNEQFF. The CDR3 DNA reads as TGTGCCAGCAGTACGGGACTAGGGAACAATGAGCAGTTCTTC.